This T cell receptor (beta chain) was documented in a study of radiation and T cells in renal cell carcinoma. TCRdb's table, derived via immunoSEQ multiplex PCR, lists solely in-frame clones and lacks some. This sample has roughly 140,000 clones, with 87% found just once. Germline values: CDR1 MNHNS, CDR2 SASEGT. After removal of 0 bases from V and 4 bases from J, the junction contained 15 bases not matched to a gene. The CDR3 has 19 residues. Time point defined: blood 2 weeks post-SBRT. Regarding treatment: 15 Gy SBRT to primary tumor, nephrectomy 4 weeks later. This clone turned up a few times. Antigen: not known. Study-wide points: From baseline, blood top tumor clonotypes peaked at 2 weeks post-radiation.

The chain links TRBV6-1 to TRBJ1-3, with 7 bases lining up with TRBD1. The material sequenced was blood, taken from a patient whose treatment included radiotherapy and nephrectomy. This receptor was identified in a woman aged 50 to 60 with renal cell carcinoma. The CDR3 sequence: CASSEALRGLESGGNTIYF. Written as DNA, the CDR3 is TGTGCCAGCAGTGAAGCGCTAAGGGGGCTGGAGTCGGGCGGAAACACCATATATTTT.